This T cell receptor beta chain was identified during a study of T-cell reconstitution after alpha-beta-depleted transplantation in children. Preparation of the TCRbeta library was carried out with unique molecular identifiers. Each CDR3 protein gets one entry after TCRdb re-called the PCR reads with MiXCR. The sample holds about 400,000 distinct CDR3 sequences, over 20% seen once. This clonotype was recorded many times. Trimming removed 4 bases from V and 4 bases from J, with 13 bases in between. The germline CDR1 and CDR2 sequences are MGHRA and YSYEKL. The CDR3 length is 15 residues. The sample in question was PBMCs from the stem cell graft donor, obtained from the stem cell graft. The source is a human donor who donated a stem cell graft to a child with acute myeloid leukemia. The genes are TRBV4-1 and TRBJ2-2; D is possibly TRBD1 (5 bases). The CDR3 is CASSPSGLATGELFF. The CDR3 bases are TGCGCCAGCAGCCCATCAGGGTTGGCCACCGGGGAGCTGTTTTTT.